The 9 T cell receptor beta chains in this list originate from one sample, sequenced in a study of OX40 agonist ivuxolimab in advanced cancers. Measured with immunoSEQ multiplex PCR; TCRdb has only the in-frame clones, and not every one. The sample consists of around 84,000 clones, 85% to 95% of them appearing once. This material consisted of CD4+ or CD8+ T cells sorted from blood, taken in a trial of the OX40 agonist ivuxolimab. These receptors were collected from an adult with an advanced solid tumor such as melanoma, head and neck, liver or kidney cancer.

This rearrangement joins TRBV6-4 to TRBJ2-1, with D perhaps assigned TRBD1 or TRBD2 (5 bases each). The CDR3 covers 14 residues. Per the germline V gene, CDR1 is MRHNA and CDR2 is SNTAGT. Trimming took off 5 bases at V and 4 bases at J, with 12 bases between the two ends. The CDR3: CASSPSGAYNEQFF. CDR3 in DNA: TGTGCCAGCAGTCCGTCCGGGGCGTACAATGAGCAGTTCTTC.

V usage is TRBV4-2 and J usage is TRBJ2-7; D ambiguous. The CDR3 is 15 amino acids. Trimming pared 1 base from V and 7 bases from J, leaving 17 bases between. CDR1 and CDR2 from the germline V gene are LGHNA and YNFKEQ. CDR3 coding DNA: TGTGCCAGCAGCCAAGCTCCGCTGACGTTATATGAGCAGTACTTC. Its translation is CASSQAPLTLYEQYF.

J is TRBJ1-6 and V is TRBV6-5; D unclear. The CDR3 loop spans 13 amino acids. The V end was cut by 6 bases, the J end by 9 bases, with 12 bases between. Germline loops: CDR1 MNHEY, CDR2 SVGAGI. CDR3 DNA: TGTGCCAGCAGCTCCTCTATGGGTTCACCCCTCCACTTT. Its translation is CASSSSMGSPLHF.

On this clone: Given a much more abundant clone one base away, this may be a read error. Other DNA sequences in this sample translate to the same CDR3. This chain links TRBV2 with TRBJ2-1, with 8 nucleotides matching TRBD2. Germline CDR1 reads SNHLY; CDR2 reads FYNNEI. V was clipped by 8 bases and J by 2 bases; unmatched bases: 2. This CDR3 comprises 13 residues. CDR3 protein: CASGRGAYNEQFF. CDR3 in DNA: TGTGCCAGCGGGCGGGGGGCCTACAATGAGCAGTTCTTC.

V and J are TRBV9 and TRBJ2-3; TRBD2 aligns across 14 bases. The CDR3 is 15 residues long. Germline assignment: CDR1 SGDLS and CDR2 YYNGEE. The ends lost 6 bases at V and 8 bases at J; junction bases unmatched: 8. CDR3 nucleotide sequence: TGTGCCAGCACCCACAAAGGGACTAGCGGGGGTACGCAGTATTTT. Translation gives CASTHKGTSGGTQYF.

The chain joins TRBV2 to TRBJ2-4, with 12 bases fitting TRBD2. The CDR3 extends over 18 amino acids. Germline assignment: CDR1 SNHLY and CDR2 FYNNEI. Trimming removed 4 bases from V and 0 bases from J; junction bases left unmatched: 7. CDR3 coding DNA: TGTGCCAGCAGTGTGCCTAGCGGGGGGGCCCTAGCCAAAAACATTCAGTACTTC. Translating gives CASSVPSGGALAKNIQYF.

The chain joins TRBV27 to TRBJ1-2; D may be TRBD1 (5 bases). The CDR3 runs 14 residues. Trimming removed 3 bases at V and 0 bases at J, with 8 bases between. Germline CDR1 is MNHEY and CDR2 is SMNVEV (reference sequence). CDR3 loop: CASSFGRANYGYTF. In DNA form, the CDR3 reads TGTGCCAGCAGTTTCGGCAGGGCTAACTATGGCTACACCTTC.

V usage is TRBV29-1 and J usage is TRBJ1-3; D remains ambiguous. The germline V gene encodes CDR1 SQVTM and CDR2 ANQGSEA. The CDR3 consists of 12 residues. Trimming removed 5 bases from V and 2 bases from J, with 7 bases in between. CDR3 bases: TGCAGCGTTCGAGAGGCTGGAAACACCATATATTTT. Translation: CSVREAGNTIYF. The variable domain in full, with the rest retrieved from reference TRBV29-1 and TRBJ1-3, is SAVISQKPSRDICQRGTSLTIQCQVDSQVTMMFWYRQQPGQSLTLIATANQGSEATYESGFVIDKFPISRPNLTFSTLTVSNMSPEDSSIYLCSVREAGNTIYFGEGSWLTVV.

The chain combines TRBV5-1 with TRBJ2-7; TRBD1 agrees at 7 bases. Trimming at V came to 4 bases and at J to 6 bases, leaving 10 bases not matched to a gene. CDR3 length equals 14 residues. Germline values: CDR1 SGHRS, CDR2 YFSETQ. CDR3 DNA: TGCGCCAGCAGCACTTGGACAGGCCTAAGCGAGCAGTACTTC. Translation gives CASSTWTGLSEQYF.